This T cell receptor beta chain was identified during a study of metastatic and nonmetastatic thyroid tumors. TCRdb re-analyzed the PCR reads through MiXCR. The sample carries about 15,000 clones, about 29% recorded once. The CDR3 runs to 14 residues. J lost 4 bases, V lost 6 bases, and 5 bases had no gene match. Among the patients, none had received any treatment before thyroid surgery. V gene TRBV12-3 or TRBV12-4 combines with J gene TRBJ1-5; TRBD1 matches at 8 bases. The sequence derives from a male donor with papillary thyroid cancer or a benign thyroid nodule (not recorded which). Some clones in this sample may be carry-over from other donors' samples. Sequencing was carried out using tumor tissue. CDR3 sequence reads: CASRPGGVNQPQHF. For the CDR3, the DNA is TGTGCCAGCAGACCAGGGGGCGTAAATCAGCCCCAGCATTTT.